This T cell receptor (beta chain) was recorded in a study of identical twins. With 4 bases removed from V and 2 bases from J, the gap between germline ends came to 8 bases. This CDR3 comprises 13 residues. General study findings and limits: Invariant populations such as MAIT and iNKT cells could partly muddle zero-insertion analyses. Researchers reported excess low generation probability among twin-shared out-of-frame alpha sequences.

cDNA molecules carried unique molecular identifiers, and template switching added a universal primer site. Each CDR3 protein is one row after TCRdb ran MiXCR on the 5' RACE reads. The table has 450,000 or so distinct CDR3 sequences, approximately 15% seen once; the top ten hold 0.5% to 0.65%. Regarding this clonotype: The antigen is not known.

These sequences were also reported in another study, on yellow fever vaccine responses in identical twins.

This TCR derives from a woman under 30 in good health. Sequencing was done on a sample of CD4+ T cells sorted from blood. The genes are TRBV12-3 or TRBV12-4 and TRBJ1-2, with D possibly matching TRBD1 (6 bases). In nucleotides, the CDR3 is TGTGCCAGCAGTTCCGGGACAAACTATGGCTACACCTTC. It translates to CASSSGTNYGYTF.